This T cell receptor (beta chain) was captured in a study of cytomegalovirus exposure and HLA in healthy donors (TCRdb year 2017). Concerning the study at large: According to an earlier analysis of 550 to 750 of the donors, some 180 million T cells yielded 120 million or so unique TCR beta sequences and 276 Gb of sequence data. Across 300 to 500 genotyped donors of the cohort, an average of roughly 250,000 unique TCR beta nucleotide sequences per donor were sequenced, and 15% to 20% of those sequences were non-productive. A later genetic analysis took genome-wide SNP genotypes for about 65% of the roughly 670 donors and used that subset as a discovery cohort. The study aimed to test whether cataloging public T cell receptors could reveal signatures of past pathogen exposure. An earlier analysis of several hundred of the donors used high-throughput TCR beta sequencing to judge whether each TCR beta V gene segment behaved as functional or pseudogenic. Of the roughly 410 genotyped donors, 75% to 85% were placed in the genetic ancestry cluster associated with self-reported Caucasian donors. All discovery cohort repertoires had been generated on a single sequencing platform. The number of typed donors differed by locus: roughly 629-640 for A, B, C, DRB1 and DQB1; 522 for DQA1; around 580 for DPA1; and some 430 for DPB1. Rather than drawing on any new phenotypic data, the later analysis identified candidate immune exposures from TCR beta sequences and the way those sequences occurred across donors. Donor age, sex, ethnicity and CMV serostatus were compiled together with the repertoire data. Besides the first cohort of roughly 640 subjects, a separate validation cohort made up of roughly 120 different subjects was used. The study profiled the T cell repertoires of around 700 subjects by immunosequencing and related them to cytomegalovirus serostatus. HLA typing included class I and class II loci at four-digit resolution. A later analysis re-examined previously published TCR beta repertoires from several hundred donors and added high-resolution HLA genotyping to investigate patterns of TCR occurrence. The study combined high-throughput TCR immunosequencing, statistical association of individual TCRs with disease status, and machine learning to predict cytomegalovirus infection status. An early release that covered roughly 600 HLA-typed donors contained approximately 320 gigabases of sequencing data and approximately 85 million unique TCR sequences. Because of strong linkage in the cohort, roughly five DR-DQ haplotypes were treated as single units for association and clustering.

V lost 4 bases and J lost 10 bases; the stretch between them is 5 bases long. Reading the germline V gene (reference sequence) gives CDR1 SEHNR and CDR2 FQNEAQ. The CDR3 holds 10 amino acids from the cysteine to the phenylalanine. Here the CDR3 DNA is all that survives: 30 bases in frame from base 1. The cohort consisted of approximately 690 healthy bone marrow donors. At the time of sampling, every cohort member was nominally healthy, though immune exposures that went unrecorded were likely present. The donor was CMV seronegative and was included in the group of 352 seronegative cohort members. A peripheral blood sample was provided by each donor, and peripheral blood mononuclear cells were used for TCR beta sequencing. The Qiagen DNeasy Blood Extraction Kit was used to extract genomic DNA from the blood cell samples. Library construction relied on the immunoSEQ multiplex PCR assay. The multiplex PCR relied on a mix of 60 forward primers for TCR Vbeta segments and 13 reverse primers for TCR Jbeta segments. A multiplex PCR assay on genomic DNA amplified the CDR3 region of rearranged TCR beta genes. On the Illumina HiSeq System, the amplified TCR beta libraries were sequenced as 87-base-pair reads. The published analysis was carried out like this. A later analysis counted some 80 million unique TCR beta chains across the approximately 700 repertoires, and some 11 million of these chains were shared by at least two donors. Raw reads were error-corrected and collapsed into unique sequences by a nearest-neighbor algorithm in which closely related sequences were merged to remove PCR and sequencing errors. CDR3 sequences were aligned to IMGT reference sequences to assign V, D and J gene segments. For a sequence to be retained, at least a six-nucleotide match to both a V gene segment and a J gene segment was required. Rearrangements were classified as productive when the CDR3 lacked stop codons and remained in frame with V and J, and all other rearrangements were classified as non-productive. Following IMGT convention, CDR3 was defined as the stretch from the second conserved V-encoded cysteine up to the conserved J-encoded phenylalanine. The earlier analysis of about 560 of the donors excluded any sequence lacking an unambiguous match to a single V gene segment. An earlier analysis of several hundred of the donors called V segments functional above 56.7% productive rearrangements and segregating when the between-donor standard deviation exceeded 5%. A statistical classification framework was developed to diagnose cytomegalovirus status using the catalog of TCR beta chain sequences. V and J gene assignment, in a later analysis, came from comparing TCR nucleotide sequences with IMGT/GENE-DB human TR gene sequences. The TCRdist pipeline was used in a later analysis to assign CDR3 sequences and most-parsimonious VDJ recombination scenarios. A later analysis defined each TCR beta chain by its CDR3 amino acid sequence plus V-gene family, and excluded reads lacking a unique V-gene family. A later analysis removed 550 to 650 highly shared, low-generation-probability nucleotide sequences to deal with suspected cross-contamination and a sequencing artifact. In a later analysis, a clonal expansion index for each public chain was calculated from normalized within-repertoire ranks of inferred template counts. In a later analysis, generation probabilities were computed using a VDJ recombination model fitted to out-of-frame rearrangements, and the results were checked against IGoR. In a later analysis, hypergeometric tests were used to score TCR-TCR, TCR-HLA and TCR-CMV co-occurrence, with a repertoire-size bias correction applied to TCR pairs. To estimate false discovery rates, a later analysis permuted the HLA or CMV assignments 20 times. A later analysis grouped co-occurring TCRs with DBSCAN, adding TCRdist sequence similarity when clustering within HLA-allele-positive subsets. Repertoires with fewer than 30,000 or more than 120,000 public chains, plus five repertoires with anomalous nucleotide sharing, were excluded from co-occurrence clustering. This is the immuneACCESS table as TCRdb keeps it, with only in-frame sequences that have V and J called. A part of the clones is gone; compared with another copy, unresolved V genes explain less than half, and the rest is unexplained. The V and J calls and the clone size are those of that table, but D and trimming were determined from the DNA. For this sample there are approximately 120,000 clones; approximately 80% appear just once. The ten top clones hold around 3.7% of the sample.

A remark on this clone: Its target antigen remains unknown. The sample holds no much larger clone one base away, and base qualities are not on file.

General findings and caveats noted by the study authors: The earlier analysis of a few hundred of the donors excluded fewer than 20 rarely observed V segments, including chromosome 9 orphons, because counts were too low. Correlated functional status among segregating V segments might reflect linkage disequilibrium, but an unknown experimental factor could not be ruled out. Sequencing depth was assumed to be roughly uniform across donors in the presence/absence analyses, though that assumption may not hold. Most CMV-associated TCR beta chains appeared to be HLA-restricted in a later analysis, and the HLA associations seemed to be driven largely by CMV exposure. A later analysis associated about 17,000 TCR beta sequences with specific HLA alleles at a false discovery rate of 0.05. Some IMGT-functional V segments, including TRBV6-2 and TRBV6-3, could not be told apart with the 87-base-pair reads, so those segments were excluded. In a later analysis, HLA-associated TCR beta chains showed more clonal expansion and lower generation probabilities than non-associated chains that were equally common. The study gave a list of about 170 TCR beta chains associated with cytomegalovirus. Assigning TCR associations to individual alleles was difficult when HLA alleles, especially DR and DQ, strongly co-occurred. In vitro tests confirmed that a few of the cytomegalovirus-associated TCR beta chains recognize cytomegalovirus antigens. Immune exposure information for the cohort was limited to CMV serostatus. Because HLA typing was unavailable for some donors at each locus, only the typed subset was used in association tests. It was suggested by the authors that the approach could potentially be generalized to other disease states and immunological phenotypes. In both the original and validation cohorts, the classifier was reported to diagnose cytomegalovirus status with high specificity and sensitivity. An association between a missense DCLRE1C variant and V-gene and J-gene trimming of TCR beta chains was found in a later genetic analysis and replicated in an independent cohort. Most TCR sequences were seen in very few donors, while some public TCRs were found in many individuals. A later genetic analysis reported fewer N-insertions in productive TCRs among donors in an Asian-associated ancestry cluster than the approximately 700-donor mean. A further reported finding was that TCR beta sequences accurately predicted the HLA-A and HLA-B alleles for most subjects in the first cohort. This cohort had only TCR beta chains sequenced, and the lack of alpha or paired-chain data limited which features could be detected. In an earlier analysis of some 640 of the donors, most TCR beta V segments were observed in productive rearrangements about 90% or about 30% of the time, broadly matching IMGT annotations. A cluster of highly shared sequence variants was judged likely to represent a technical artifact of the sequencing pipeline. Several of the top co-occurrence clusters appeared to be linked to parvovirus B19, influenza, CMV and Epstein-Barr virus, according to a later analysis. A later analysis found that TCR association rates varied across HLA loci, with DRB1 alleles showing the most associated TCRs and HLA-C alleles the fewest.

The sequencing sample was made of PBMCs. The chain is encoded by TRBV7-9 joined to TRBJ2-1, with no D gene named confidently. The sequence derives from a man aged 30 to 45 in good health and CMV-seronegative. The CDR3 reads as follows: CASSSLEQFF. The nucleotide sequence reads as follows: TGTGCCAGCAGCTCTCTGGAGCAGTTCTTC.